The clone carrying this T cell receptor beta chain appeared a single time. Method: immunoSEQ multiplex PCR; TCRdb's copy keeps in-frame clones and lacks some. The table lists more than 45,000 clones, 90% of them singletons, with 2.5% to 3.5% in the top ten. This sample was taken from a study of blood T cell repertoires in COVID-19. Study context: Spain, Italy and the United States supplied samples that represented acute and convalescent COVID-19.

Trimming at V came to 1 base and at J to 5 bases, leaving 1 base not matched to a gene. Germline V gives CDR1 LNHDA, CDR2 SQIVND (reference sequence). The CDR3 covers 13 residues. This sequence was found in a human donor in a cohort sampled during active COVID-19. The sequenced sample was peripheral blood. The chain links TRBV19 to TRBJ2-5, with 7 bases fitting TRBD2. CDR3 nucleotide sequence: TGTGCCAGTAGTATAGTCGGGGGGGAGACCCAGTACTTC. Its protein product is CASSIVGGETQYF. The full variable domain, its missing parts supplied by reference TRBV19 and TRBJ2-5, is DGGITQSPKYLFRKEGQNVTLSCEQNLNHDAMYWYRQDPGQGLRLIYYSQIVNDFQKGDIAEGYSVSREKKESFPLTVTSAQKNPTAFYLCASSIVGGETQYFGPGTRLLVL.